This TCR beta chain was observed in a study of yellow fever vaccine responses in identical twins. Study-wide findings and caveats: After vaccination, twins' T cell response reportedly seemed partly convergent, partly personalized.

With 6 bases removed from V and 8 bases from J, the gap between germline ends came to 11 bases. The V gene's germline CDR1 is LNHNV and CDR2 YYDKDF (reference sequence). The CDR3 loop spans 13 amino acids. As for this clonotype: Its antigen is unknown.

TCRdb called the RT-PCR reads again in MiXCR, with one record for every CDR3 protein. The sample lists around 4,300 distinct CDR3 sequences, 73% occurring once. Specimen: T cells from blood (PBMCs), unsorted or a sorted subset (not recorded which), collected before or after yellow fever vaccination (not recorded which). The chain carries TRBV15 and TRBJ1-6; D is possibly TRBD1 (5 bases). The clonotype comes from a woman aged 18-29 years who received the yellow fever vaccine. DNA for the CDR3: TGTGCCACCAGGGGGGTGGAGGATTCACCCCTCCACTTT. Translation gives CATRGVEDSPLHF.